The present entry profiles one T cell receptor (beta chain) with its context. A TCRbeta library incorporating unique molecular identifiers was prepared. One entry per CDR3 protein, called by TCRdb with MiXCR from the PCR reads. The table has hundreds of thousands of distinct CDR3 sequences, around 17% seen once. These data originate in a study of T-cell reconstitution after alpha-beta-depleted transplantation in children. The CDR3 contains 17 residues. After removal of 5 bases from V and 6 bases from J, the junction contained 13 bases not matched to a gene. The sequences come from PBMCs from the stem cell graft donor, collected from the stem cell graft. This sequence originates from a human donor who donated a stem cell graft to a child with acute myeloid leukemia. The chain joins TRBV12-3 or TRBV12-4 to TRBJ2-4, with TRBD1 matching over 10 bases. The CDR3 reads CASSPGTGEEALNIQYF. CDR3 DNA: TGTGCCAGCAGTCCGGGGACAGGGGAGGAAGCTTTAAACATTCAGTACTTC.